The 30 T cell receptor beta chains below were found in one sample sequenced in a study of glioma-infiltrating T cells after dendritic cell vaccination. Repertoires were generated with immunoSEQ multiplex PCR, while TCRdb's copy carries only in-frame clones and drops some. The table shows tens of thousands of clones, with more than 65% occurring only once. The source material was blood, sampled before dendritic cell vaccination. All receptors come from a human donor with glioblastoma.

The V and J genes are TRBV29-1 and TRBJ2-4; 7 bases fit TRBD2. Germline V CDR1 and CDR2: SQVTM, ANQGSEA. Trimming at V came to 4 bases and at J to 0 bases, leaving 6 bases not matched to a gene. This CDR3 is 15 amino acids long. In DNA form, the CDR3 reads TGCAGCGTTGGGAATAGCGGGCTAGCCAAAAACATTCAGTACTTC. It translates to CSVGNSGLAKNIQYF.

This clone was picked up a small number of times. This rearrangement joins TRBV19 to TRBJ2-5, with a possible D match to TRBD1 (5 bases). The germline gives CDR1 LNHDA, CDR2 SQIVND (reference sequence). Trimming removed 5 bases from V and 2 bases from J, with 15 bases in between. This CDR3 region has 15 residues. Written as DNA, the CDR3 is TGTGCCAGTAGTTTTGTTTGGGCAGGGCAAGAGACCCAGTACTTC. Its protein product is CASSFVWAGQETQYF.

Here the CDR3 reads CASSLFRTNYGYTF. The CDR3, as DNA: TGTGCCAGCAGCTTGTTCAGGACAAACTATGGCTACACCTTC. The chain joins TRBV5-4 to TRBJ1-2; a weak D match, TRBD1 (5 bases). The CDR3 runs 14 residues. Trimming cost V 1 base and J 2 bases, with 9 bases left between them. Germline V CDR1 and CDR2: SGHNT, YYREEE (reference sequence).

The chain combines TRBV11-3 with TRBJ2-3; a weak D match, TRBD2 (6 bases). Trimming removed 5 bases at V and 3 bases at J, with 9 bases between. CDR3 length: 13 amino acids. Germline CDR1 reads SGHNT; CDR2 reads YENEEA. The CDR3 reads CASSRRGTDTQYF. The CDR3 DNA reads TGTGCCAGCAGCCGGAGGGGAACAGATACGCAGTATTTT.

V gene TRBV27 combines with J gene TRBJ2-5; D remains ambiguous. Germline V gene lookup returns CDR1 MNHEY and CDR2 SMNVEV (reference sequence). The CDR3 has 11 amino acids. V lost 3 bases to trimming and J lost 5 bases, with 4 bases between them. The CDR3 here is CASSFRETQYF. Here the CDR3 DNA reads TGTGCCAGCAGTTTCCGTGAGACCCAGTACTTC.

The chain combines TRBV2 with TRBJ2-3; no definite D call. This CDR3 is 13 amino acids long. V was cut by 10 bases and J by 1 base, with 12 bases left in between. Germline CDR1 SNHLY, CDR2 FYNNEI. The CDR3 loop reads CANVASGTDTQYF. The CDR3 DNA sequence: TGTGCCAACGTAGCTTCTGGCACAGATACGCAGTATTTT.

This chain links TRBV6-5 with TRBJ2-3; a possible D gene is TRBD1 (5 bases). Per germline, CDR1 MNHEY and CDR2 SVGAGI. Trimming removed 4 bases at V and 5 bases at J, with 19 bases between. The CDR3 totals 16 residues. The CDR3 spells CASSLGVNGFVDTQYF. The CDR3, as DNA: TGTGCCAGCAGTTTAGGGGTGAACGGGTTTGTAGATACGCAGTATTTT.

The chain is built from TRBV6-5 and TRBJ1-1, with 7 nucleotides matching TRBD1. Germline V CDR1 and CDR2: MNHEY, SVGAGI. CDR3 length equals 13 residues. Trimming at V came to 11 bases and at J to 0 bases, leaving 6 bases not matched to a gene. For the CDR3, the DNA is TGTGCCTCTCAGACAGGGCTGAACACTGAAGCTTTCTTT. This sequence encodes CASQTGLNTEAFF.

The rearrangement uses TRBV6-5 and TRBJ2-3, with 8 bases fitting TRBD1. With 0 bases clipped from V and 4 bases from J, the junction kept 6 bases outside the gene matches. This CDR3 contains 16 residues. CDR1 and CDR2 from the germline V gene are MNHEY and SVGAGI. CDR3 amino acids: CASSYSTGDIADTQYF. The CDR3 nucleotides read TGTGCCAGCAGTTACTCGACAGGGGACATCGCAGATACGCAGTATTTT.

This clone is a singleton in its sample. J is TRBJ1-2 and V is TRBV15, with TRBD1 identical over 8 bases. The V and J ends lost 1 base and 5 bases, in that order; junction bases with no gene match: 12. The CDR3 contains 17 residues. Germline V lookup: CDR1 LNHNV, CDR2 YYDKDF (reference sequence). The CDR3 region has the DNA TGTGCCACCAGCAGAGGCGGGCAGACAGGGGATCGGTATGGCTACACCTTC. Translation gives CATSRGGQTGDRYGYTF.

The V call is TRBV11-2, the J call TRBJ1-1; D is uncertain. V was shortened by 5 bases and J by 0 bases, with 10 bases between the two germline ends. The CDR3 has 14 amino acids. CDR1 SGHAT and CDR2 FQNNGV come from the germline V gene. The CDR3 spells CASSGGRLNTEAFF. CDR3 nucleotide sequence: TGTGCCAGCAGCGGAGGACGGCTGAACACTGAAGCTTTCTTT. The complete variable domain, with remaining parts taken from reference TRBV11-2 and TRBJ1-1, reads EAGVAQSPRYKIIEKRQSVAFWCNPISGHATLYWYQQILGQGPKLLIQFQNNGVVDDSQLPKDRFSAERLKGVDSTLKIQPAKLEDSAVYLCASSGGRLNTEAFFGQGTRLTVV.

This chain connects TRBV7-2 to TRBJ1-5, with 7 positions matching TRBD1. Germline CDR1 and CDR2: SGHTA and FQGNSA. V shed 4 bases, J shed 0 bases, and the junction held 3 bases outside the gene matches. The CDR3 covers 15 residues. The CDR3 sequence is CASSSTGYSNQPQHF. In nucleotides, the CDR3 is TGTGCCAGCAGCTCGACAGGGTATAGCAATCAGCCCCAGCATTTT. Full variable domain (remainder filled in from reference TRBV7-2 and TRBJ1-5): GAGVSQSPSNKVTEKGKDVELRCDPISGHTALYWYRQSLGQGLEFLIYFQGNSAPDKSGLPSDRFSAERTGGSVSTLTIQRTQQEDSAVYLCASSSTGYSNQPQHFGDGTRLSIL.

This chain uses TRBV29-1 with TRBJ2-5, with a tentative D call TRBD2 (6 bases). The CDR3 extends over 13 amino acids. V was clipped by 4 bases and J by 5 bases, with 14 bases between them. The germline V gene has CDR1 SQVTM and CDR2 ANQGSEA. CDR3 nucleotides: TGCAGCGTTGTAGGAGGGGTGGGGGAGACCCAGTACTTC. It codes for CSVVGGVGETQYF. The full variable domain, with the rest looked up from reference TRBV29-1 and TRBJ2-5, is SAVISQKPSRDICQRGTSLTIQCQVDSQVTMMFWYRQQPGQSLTLIATANQGSEATYESGFVIDKFPISRPNLTFSTLTVSNMSPEDSSIYLCSVVGGVGETQYFGPGTRLLVL.

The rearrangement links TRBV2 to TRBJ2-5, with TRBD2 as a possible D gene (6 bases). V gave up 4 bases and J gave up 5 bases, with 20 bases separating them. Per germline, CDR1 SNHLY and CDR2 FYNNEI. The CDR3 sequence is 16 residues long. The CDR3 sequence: CASSGMVGGRTETQYF. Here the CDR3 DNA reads TGTGCCAGCAGTGGGATGGTTGGGGGGAGGACCGAGACCCAGTACTTC.

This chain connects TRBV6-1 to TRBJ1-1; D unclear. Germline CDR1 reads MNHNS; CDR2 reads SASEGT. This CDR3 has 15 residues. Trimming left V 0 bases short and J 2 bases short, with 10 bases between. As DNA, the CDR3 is TGTGCCAGCAGTGAAGCGATGGCCCTCAACACTGAAGCTTTCTTT. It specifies CASSEAMALNTEAFF.

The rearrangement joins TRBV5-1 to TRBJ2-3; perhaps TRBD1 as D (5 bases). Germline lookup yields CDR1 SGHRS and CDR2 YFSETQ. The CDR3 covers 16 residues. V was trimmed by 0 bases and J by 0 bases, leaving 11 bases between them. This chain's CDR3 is CASSLEVKGSTDTQYF. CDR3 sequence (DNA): TGCGCCAGCAGCTTGGAGGTAAAGGGGAGCACAGATACGCAGTATTTT.

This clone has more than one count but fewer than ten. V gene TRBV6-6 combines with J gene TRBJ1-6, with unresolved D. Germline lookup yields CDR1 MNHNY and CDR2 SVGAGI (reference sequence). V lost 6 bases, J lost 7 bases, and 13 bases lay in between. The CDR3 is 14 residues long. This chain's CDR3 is CASSTQLMNSPLHF. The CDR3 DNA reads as TGTGCCAGCAGCACACAGCTTATGAATTCACCCCTCCACTTT.

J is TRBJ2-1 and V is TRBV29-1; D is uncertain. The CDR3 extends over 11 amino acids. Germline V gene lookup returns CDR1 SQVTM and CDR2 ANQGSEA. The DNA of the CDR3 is TGCACCTGTATGAGAAACAATGAGCAGTTCTTC. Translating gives CTCMRNNEQFF.

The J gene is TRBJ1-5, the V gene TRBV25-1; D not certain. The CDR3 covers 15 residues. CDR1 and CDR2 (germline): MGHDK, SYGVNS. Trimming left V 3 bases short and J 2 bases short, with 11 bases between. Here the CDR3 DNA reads TGTGCCAGCAGTGATATGGGCAGAGGCAATCAGCCCCAGCATTTT. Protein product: CASSDMGRGNQPQHF.

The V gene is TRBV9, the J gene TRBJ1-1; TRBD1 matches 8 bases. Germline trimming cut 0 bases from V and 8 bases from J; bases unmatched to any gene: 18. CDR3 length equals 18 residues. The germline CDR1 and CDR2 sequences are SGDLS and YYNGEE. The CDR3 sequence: CASSVALGTDRGASEAFF. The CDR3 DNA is TGTGCCAGCAGCGTAGCTTTGGGGACCGACAGGGGAGCATCGGAAGCTTTCTTT.

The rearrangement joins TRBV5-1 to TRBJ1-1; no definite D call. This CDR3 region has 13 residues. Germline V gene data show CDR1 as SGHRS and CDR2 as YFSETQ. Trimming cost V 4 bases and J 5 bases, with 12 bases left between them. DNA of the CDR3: TGCGCCAGCAGCGTGGCGGGGAGTACTGAAGCTTTCTTT. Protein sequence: CASSVAGSTEAFF.

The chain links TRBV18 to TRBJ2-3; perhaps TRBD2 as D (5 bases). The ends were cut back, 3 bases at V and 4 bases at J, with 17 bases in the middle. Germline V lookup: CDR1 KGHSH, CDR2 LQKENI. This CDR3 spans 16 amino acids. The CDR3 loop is CASSPDGNSIADTQYF. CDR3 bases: TGTGCCAGCTCACCGGACGGGAACAGCATTGCAGATACGCAGTATTTT.

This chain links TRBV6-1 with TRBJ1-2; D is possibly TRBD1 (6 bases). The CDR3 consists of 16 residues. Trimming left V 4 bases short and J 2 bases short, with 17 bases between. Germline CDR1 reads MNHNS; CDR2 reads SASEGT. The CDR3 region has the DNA TGTGCCAGCAGTGTCGATGCAGGGAGGGGGAACTATGGCTACACCTTC. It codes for CASSVDAGRGNYGYTF.

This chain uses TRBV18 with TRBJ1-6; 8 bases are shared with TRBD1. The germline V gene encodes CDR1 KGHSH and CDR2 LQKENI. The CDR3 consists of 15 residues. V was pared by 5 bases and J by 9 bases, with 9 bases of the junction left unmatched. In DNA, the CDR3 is TGTGCCAGCTCATCTGGACAGGGCTTTGGTTCACCCCTCCACTTT. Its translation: CASSSGQGFGSPLHF. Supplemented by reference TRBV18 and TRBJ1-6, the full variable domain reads NAGVMQNPRHLVRRRGQEARLRCSPMKGHSHVYWYRQLPEEGLKFMVYLQKENIIDESGMPKERFSAEFPKEGPSILRIQQVVRGDSAAYFCASSSGQGFGSPLHFGNGTRLTVT.

The CDR3 DNA sequence: TGTGCCTGGAAACTCGACAGGGGAGCGAGCTACACCTTC. It translates to CAWKLDRGASYTF. The chain uses TRBV30 and TRBJ1-2; 8 nucleotides line up with TRBD1. The ends lost 4 bases at V and 9 bases at J; junction bases unmatched: 10. This CDR3 is built from 13 residues. Germline CDR1 is GTSNPN and CDR2 is SVGIG (reference sequence).

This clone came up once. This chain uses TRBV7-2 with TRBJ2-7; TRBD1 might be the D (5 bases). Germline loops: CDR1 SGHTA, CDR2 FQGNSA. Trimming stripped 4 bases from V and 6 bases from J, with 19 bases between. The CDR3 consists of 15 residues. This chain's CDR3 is CASSYDGRRVSEQYF. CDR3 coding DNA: TGTGCCAGCAGCTACGACGGTCGCAGGGTAAGCGAGCAGTACTTC.

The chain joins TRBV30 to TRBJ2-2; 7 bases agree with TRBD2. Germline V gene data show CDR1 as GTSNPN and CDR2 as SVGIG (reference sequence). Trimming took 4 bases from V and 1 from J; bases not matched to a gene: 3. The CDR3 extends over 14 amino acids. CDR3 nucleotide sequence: TGTGCCTGGACGGGCGGGAGGAACACCGGGGAGCTGTTTTTT. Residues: CAWTGGRNTGELFF.

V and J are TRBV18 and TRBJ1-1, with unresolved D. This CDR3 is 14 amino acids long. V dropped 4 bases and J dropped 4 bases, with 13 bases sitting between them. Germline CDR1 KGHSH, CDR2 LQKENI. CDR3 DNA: TGTGCCAGCTCACTATCTGACGGGAGCACTGAAGCTTTCTTT. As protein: CASSLSDGSTEAFF.

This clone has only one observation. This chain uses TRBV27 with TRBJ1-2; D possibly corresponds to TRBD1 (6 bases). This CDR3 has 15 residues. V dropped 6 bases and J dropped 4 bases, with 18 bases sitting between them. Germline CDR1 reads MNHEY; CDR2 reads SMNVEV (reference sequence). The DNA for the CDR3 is TGTGCCAGCAGGCGACAGGTTTCAGACTCCTATGGCTACACCTTC. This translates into CASRRQVSDSYGYTF.

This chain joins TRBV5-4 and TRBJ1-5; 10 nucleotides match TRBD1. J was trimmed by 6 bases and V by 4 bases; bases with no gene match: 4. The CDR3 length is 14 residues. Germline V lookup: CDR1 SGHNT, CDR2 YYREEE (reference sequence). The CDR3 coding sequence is TGTGCCAGCAGCCTGGACAGGGGGACTCAGCCCCAGCATTTT. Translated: CASSLDRGTQPQHF.